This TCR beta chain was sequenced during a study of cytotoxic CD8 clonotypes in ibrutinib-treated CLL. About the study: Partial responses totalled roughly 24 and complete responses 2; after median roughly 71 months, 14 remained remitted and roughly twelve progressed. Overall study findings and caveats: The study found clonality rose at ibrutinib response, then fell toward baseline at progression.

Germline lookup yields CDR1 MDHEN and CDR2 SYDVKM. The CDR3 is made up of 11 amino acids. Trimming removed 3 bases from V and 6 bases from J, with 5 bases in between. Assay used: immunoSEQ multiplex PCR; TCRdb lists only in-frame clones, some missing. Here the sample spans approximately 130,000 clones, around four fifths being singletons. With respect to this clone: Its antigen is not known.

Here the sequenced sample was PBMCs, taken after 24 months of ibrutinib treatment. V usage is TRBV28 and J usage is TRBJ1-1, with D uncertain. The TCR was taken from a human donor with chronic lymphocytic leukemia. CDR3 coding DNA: TGTGCCAGCAGTTTTGTCGCTGAAGCTTTCTTT. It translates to CASSFVAEAFF.